Following are 13 T cell receptor beta chains from one sample sequenced in a study of blood T cell repertoires in COVID-19. The table came from immunoSEQ multiplex PCR; TCRdb's copy has only in-frame clones and leaves some out. The sample includes about 88,000 clones, around 91% of them seen just once. Sequenced: peripheral blood. These receptors were obtained from a man younger than 35 with COVID-19, enrolled during active disease.

This chain uses TRBV18 with TRBJ2-7, with D possibly matching TRBD1 (6 bases). The germline gives CDR1 KGHSH, CDR2 LQKENI. V lost 6 bases and J lost 5, with 14 bases in between. The CDR3 runs to 13 residues. The chain's CDR3 is CASSHRDRDEQYF. The CDR3 DNA sequence: TGTGCCAGCTCCCACAGGGATCGAGACGAGCAGTACTTC. Combining the CDR3 with reference TRBV18 and TRBJ2-7 gives the whole variable domain NAGVMQNPRHLVRRRGQEARLRCSPMKGHSHVYWYRQLPEEGLKFMVYLQKENIIDESGMPKERFSAEFPKEGPSILRIQQVVRGDSAAYFCASSHRDRDEQYFGPGTRLTVT.

CDR3 amino acids: CASSGRDSSYNEQFF. The CDR3 nucleotides read TGTGCCAGCAGCGGGAGGGACTCCTCCTACAATGAGCAGTTCTTC. The V call is TRBV9, the J call TRBJ2-1, with D perhaps TRBD2 (6 bases). The CDR3 totals 15 residues. Trimming took 3 bases from V and 0 from J, leaving 10 bases between them. The germline CDR1 and CDR2 sequences are SGDLS and YYNGEE.

This clone was picked up one time. The CDR3 DNA follows: TGTGCCAGCAGCCCACCCGGACTAGTCGGCGAGCAGTACTTC. Residues: CASSPPGLVGEQYF. The gene calls are TRBV7-7 and TRBJ2-7, with TRBD2 matching 7 bases. The CDR3 has 14 amino acids. The germline V gene encodes CDR1 SSHAT and CDR2 FNYEAQ (reference sequence). Losses at the gene ends were 5 bases for V and 6 bases for J; bases not matched to a gene: 10.

This clone showed up just once. The chain employs TRBV24-1 and TRBJ2-7; TRBD1 aligns across 9 bases. Germline CDR1 is KGHDR and CDR2 is SFDVKD. The CDR3 is 14 residues long. V dropped 5 bases and J dropped 5; count of bases not matched to a gene: 6. CDR3 residues: CATSAGQGMDEQYF. The CDR3 region has the DNA TGTGCCACCAGTGCGGGACAGGGAATGGACGAGCAGTACTTC.

The chain carries TRBV19 and TRBJ1-1; 7 positions agree with TRBD1. CDR1 is LNHDA and CDR2 is SQIVND in the germline V gene (reference sequence). The CDR3 totals 15 residues. J gave up 1 base and V 5 bases, and 7 bases lay outside the gene matches. CDR3 nucleotides: TGTGCCAGTAGTCCTCAGACAGGGACGAACACTGAAGCTTTCTTT. Amino acids: CASSPQTGTNTEAFF.

A remark on this clone: One end of the junction fails to match germline, which may point to a read error. V usage is TRBV6-5 and J usage is TRBJ2-2; a possible D gene is TRBD2 (5 bases). Germline V CDR1 and CDR2: MNHEY, SVGAGI. The CDR3 contains 13 residues. In DNA form, the CDR3 reads TGTGCCGGCAGTCTCTACCCGGGAGGGGAGCTGTTTTTT. Its translation: CAGSLYPGGELFF.

The J gene is TRBJ1-5, the V gene TRBV6-6; 7 nucleotides align to TRBD1. Germline trimming cut 5 bases from V and 2 bases from J; bases unmatched to any gene: 9. This CDR3 is built from 16 residues. CDR1 MNHNY and CDR2 SVGAGI come from the germline V gene (reference sequence). The chain's CDR3 is CASSRQGTSGNQPQHF. DNA for the CDR3: TGTGCCAGCAGTCGACAGGGAACTTCAGGCAATCAGCCCCAGCATTTT.

V usage is TRBV30 and J usage is TRBJ1-5, with 10 bases that match TRBD1. Germline V gives CDR1 GTSNPN, CDR2 SVGIG (reference sequence). The junction had 1 base not matched to a gene; V was cut back by 5 bases and J by 0 bases. CDR3 length: 14 residues. The CDR3 region has the DNA TGTGCCTGGGGGACAGGGGATAGCAATCAGCCCCAGCATTTT. Protein product: CAWGTGDSNQPQHF. The full variable domain, its missing parts supplied by reference TRBV30 and TRBJ1-5, is SQTIHQWPATLVQPVGSPLSLECTVEGTSNPNLYWYRQAAGRGLQLLFYSVGIGQISSEVPQNLSASRPQDRQFILSSKKLLLSDSGFYLCAWGTGDSNQPQHFGDGTRLSIL.

The chain has TRBV19 and TRBJ1-5; no clear D gene. This CDR3 is 9 amino acids long. The V gene lost 4 bases and the J gene lost 16 bases, with 8 bases spanning the gap. In germline, CDR1 is LNHDA, CDR2 SQIVND (reference sequence). The DNA for the CDR3 is TGTGCCAGTAGTACCCCTCGTCATTTT. It encodes CASSTPRHF.

The rearrangement links TRBV7-9 to TRBJ2-3; 10 bases align to TRBD2. Germline V gene lookup returns CDR1 SEHNR and CDR2 FQNEAQ (reference sequence). V was clipped by 5 bases and J by 4 bases; unmatched bases: 6. There are 15 residues in the CDR3. The CDR3 bases are TGTGCCAGCAGCCTTCTAGCGGGAGTATCAGATACGCAGTATTTT. Its translation is CASSLLAGVSDTQYF.

The chain carries TRBV19 and TRBJ1-6; D is undetermined. The CDR3 totals 16 residues. CDR1 and CDR2 (germline): LNHDA, SQIVND (reference sequence). Trimming left V 3 bases short and J 2 bases short, with 11 bases between. The CDR3 DNA is TGTGCCAGTAGTATCACGGGGAATCCCTATAATTCACCCCTCCACTTT. The encoded protein is CASSITGNPYNSPLHF.

The chain uses TRBV7-3 and TRBJ2-2, with unresolved D. CDR3 length equals 13 residues. Deletions cut 0 bases from V and 6 bases from J, with 5 bases between. CDR1 and CDR2 from the germline V gene are SGHTA and FQGTGA. The CDR3 DNA reads TGTGCCAGCAGCTTAACCAGTTCCGGGGAGCTGTTTTTT. Amino acid sequence: CASSLTSSGELFF.

The chain combines TRBV19 with TRBJ2-7; D remains unclear. Germline V gene lookup returns CDR1 LNHDA and CDR2 SQIVND (reference sequence). CDR3 length: 13 amino acids. V was pared by 3 bases and J by 2 bases, with 8 bases between. CDR3 nucleotides: TGTGCCAGTAGTATTGCGGTTACCTACGAGCAGTACTTC. Translating gives CASSIAVTYEQYF. Using reference TRBV19 and TRBJ2-7 for the parts outside the CDR3, the full variable domain is DGGITQSPKYLFRKEGQNVTLSCEQNLNHDAMYWYRQDPGQGLRLIYYSQIVNDFQKGDIAEGYSVSREKKESFPLTVTSAQKNPTAFYLCASSIAVTYEQYFGPGTRLTVT.